The subject of this entry is one T cell receptor (beta chain). The data were taken from a study of blood T cells in healthy people across ages. Per the germline V gene, CDR1 is SGHRS and CDR2 is YFSETQ. CDR3 length: 15 amino acids. The V segment lost 4 bases and the J segment 0 bases; nucleotides outside the gene matches: 4. The second PCR ran about 6 to 11 cycles with a sample-barcoded 5' primer and J-beta primers. MiXCR was run by TCRdb on the 5' RACE reads, yielding one entry per CDR3 protein. This table holds over 1,500,000 distinct CDR3 sequences, roughly 49% found once. The chain uses TRBV5-1 and TRBJ2-5; TRBD2 matches at 9 bases. Specimen: blood. This TCR came from a woman aged 40 to 50 in good health. As DNA, the CDR3 is TGCGCCAGCAGCCTTAGGACTAGCGACCAAGAGACCCAGTACTTC. Protein product: CASSLRTSDQETQYF.